Described below is a single TCR beta chain sequence and its context. Its specificity is unknown. A read error may produce the germline difference seen at one junction end. The V gene's germline CDR1 is SGHRS and CDR2 YFSETQ. The CDR3 is 15 amino acids. This sample is part of a study of long-term antiretroviral therapy in people with HIV. The assay used was immunoSEQ (version v3.0), run at survey level. TCRdb's table, derived via immunoSEQ multiplex PCR, lists solely in-frame clones and lacks some. The sample holds roughly 2,500 clones; around 74% are singletons and the top ten take 8.6%. Study-wide results and limits: Clonotypes expanded prior to ART showed repertoire dominance at all sampled time points.

The origin of this receptor is a woman aged 40-49 years with HIV. The chain carries TRBV5-1 and TRBJ2-3; D call uncertain. Sample: unsorted PBMCs, taken 0.4 years before starting antiretroviral therapy. The CDR3 is CASSLAGLLADTQYF. CDR3 DNA: TGCGCCAGCAGCTTGGCCGGGCTACTTGCAGACACGCAGTATTTT.